Following are 12 T cell receptor beta chains from one sample sequenced in a study of shared clonotypes between healthy human individuals. Sequencing was performed with immunoSEQ multiplex PCR; in TCRdb, only in-frame clones are kept and a portion is missing. The data show 400,000 to 600,000 clones, around 79% seen once. The sample taken for sequencing was PBMCs. The receptor set was obtained from a woman aged 40-49 years in good health. Some clones in this sample may be carry-over from other donors' samples.

The table lists this clone with a count of one. The chain carries TRBV9 and TRBJ1-2; TRBD1 might be the D (6 bases). CDR1 is SGDLS and CDR2 is YYNGEE in the germline V gene. V was cut by 6 bases and J by 2 bases, with 8 bases left in between. There are 12 residues in the CDR3. The CDR3 DNA is TGTGCCAGCAACACAGGGAACTATGGCTACACCTTC. Translating it yields CASNTGNYGYTF.

This clone was observed a single time. The chain has TRBV4-3 and TRBJ2-5; TRBD1 matches 9 bases. The better agreement between TRBJ2-7 and the DNA end casts doubt on the J call. The CDR3 extends over 15 amino acids. Germline V lookup: CDR1 LGHNA, CDR2 YSLEER. The CDR3 region is CASSQTRDRAHEQYF. In nucleotides, the CDR3 is TGCGCCAGCAGCCAAACTAGGGACAGGGCCCACGAGCAGTACTTC.

The J gene is TRBJ2-7, the V gene TRBV5-6; 9 bases align to TRBD1. The length of the CDR3 is 13 residues. With 4 bases clipped from V and 5 bases from J, the junction kept 4 bases outside the gene matches. Germline V gives CDR1 SGHDT, CDR2 YYEEEE. CDR3 DNA: TGTGCCAGCAGCCTAACAGGGGGCCACGAGCAGTACTTC. Its protein is CASSLTGGHEQYF. Filled out from reference TRBV5-6 and TRBJ2-7, the complete variable domain reads DAGVTQSPTHLIKTRGQQVTLRCSPKSGHDTVSWYQQALGQGPQFIFQYYEEEERQRGNFPDRFSGHQFPNYSSELNVNALLLGDSALYLCASSLTGGHEQYFGPGTRLTVT.

The CDR3 spells CASSEAGAGFTLEAFF. CDR3 nucleotides: TGTGCCAGCAGTGAAGCAGGGGCAGGCTTTACGTTGGAAGCTTTCTTT. The genes are TRBV2 and TRBJ1-1, with D perhaps matching TRBD1 (5 bases). CDR1 is SNHLY and CDR2 is FYNNEI in the germline V gene. This CDR3 has 16 residues. V was trimmed by 0 bases and J by 8 bases, leaving 19 bases between them.

The chain carries TRBV28 and TRBJ2-5, with 7 bases matching TRBD1. V gave up 5 bases and J gave up 6 bases; unmatched junction bases: 12. Germline V gene sequence: CDR1 MDHEN, CDR2 SYDVKM. CDR3 length: 15 amino acids. Written as DNA, the CDR3 is TGTGCCAGCAGTCCCCGACAGGGCTGGAGTCAGACCCAGTACTTC. Protein: CASSPRQGWSQTQYF.

The chain recombines TRBV11-2 with TRBJ1-2; maybe TRBD1 (6 bases). Deletions cut 5 bases from V and 5 bases from J, with 18 bases between. CDR3 size: 15 residues. Germline assignment: CDR1 SGHAT and CDR2 FQNNGV. The CDR3 loop is CASSTPGQIRYGYTF. The CDR3 region has the DNA TGTGCCAGCAGCACGCCGGGACAAATAAGATATGGCTACACCTTC.

This rearrangement joins TRBV9 to TRBJ1-6, with 7 bases that match TRBD1. CDR3 length equals 14 residues. Looked up from germline, CDR1 is SGDLS and CDR2 is YYNGEE. The trim removed 3 bases at V and 6 bases at J, leaving 3 bases unmatched. The CDR3 DNA reads TGTGCCAGCAGCGACAGGGGACCTAATTCACCCCTCCACTTT. Translating it yields CASSDRGPNSPLHF.

The gene calls are TRBV11-2 and TRBJ2-1; 8 bases agree with TRBD2. The CDR3 sequence is 15 residues long. V lost 1 base and J lost 9; bases outside the gene matches: 8. In germline, CDR1 is SGHAT, CDR2 FQNNGV. CDR3 loop: CASSLGAGLVPEQFF. CDR3 DNA: TGTGCCAGCAGCTTAGGGGCGGGACTAGTACCTGAGCAGTTCTTC.

The gene calls are TRBV28 and TRBJ2-2; no definite D call. Trimming pared 2 bases from V and 2 bases from J, leaving 6 bases between. The V gene's germline CDR1 is MDHEN and CDR2 SYDVKM. The CDR3 has 14 residues. Written as DNA, the CDR3 is TGTGCCAGCAGTTTACAGGTTAACACCGGGGAGCTGTTTTTT. Protein product: CASSLQVNTGELFF.

The chain employs TRBV6-4 and TRBJ2-1; D is perhaps TRBD1 (6 bases). The V gene lost 4 bases and the J gene lost 2 bases, with 12 bases spanning the gap. The CDR3 sequence is 15 residues long. Germline lookup yields CDR1 MRHNA and CDR2 SNTAGT. The CDR3 nucleotides are TGTGCCAGCAGTGTCGGGTCAGGGGCCTACAATGAGCAGTTCTTC. It translates to CASSVGSGAYNEQFF.

This rearrangement joins TRBV27 to TRBJ2-7, with 13 bases that match TRBD2. V was pared by 3 bases and J by 6 bases, with 8 bases of the junction left unmatched. This CDR3 spans 16 amino acids. Germline V lookup: CDR1 MNHEY, CDR2 SMNVEV (reference sequence). The CDR3 loop is CASSLGTSGIRGEQYF. Written as DNA, the CDR3 is TGTGCCAGCAGTTTGGGGACTAGCGGGATTAGGGGCGAGCAGTACTTC.

The genes are TRBV5-4 and TRBJ1-4; 10 bases are shared with TRBD1. The CDR3 sequence is 15 residues long. Looked up from germline, CDR1 is SGHNT and CDR2 is YYREEE (reference sequence). V trimming: 4 bases; J trimming: 6 bases; junction bases outside the gene matches: 6. CDR3 DNA: TGTGCCAGCAGCAGCCGGGGGACAGGGGATGAAAAACTGTTTTTT. Protein: CASSSRGTGDEKLFF.